The entry below gives a single TCR beta chain sequence along with its context. The data were obtained in a study of blood T cell repertoires in COVID-19. In the study overall: T cells, B-cell-depleted T cells, or PBMCs supplied cDNA or gDNA.

Per the authors' pipeline: By means of reference gene primer amplification, nucleated cell counts were estimated. The table came from immunoSEQ multiplex PCR; TCRdb's copy has only in-frame clones and leaves some out. D and trimming come from the DNA, and the V and J calls and clone size come from that table. Here the sample spans some 29,000 clones, about 80% being singletons. This CDR3 comprises 15 residues. In germline, CDR1 is SGHNT, CDR2 YYREEE (reference sequence). The junction had 9 bases not matched to a gene; V was cut back by 0 bases and J by 12 bases. The clonotype comes from a woman in her 70s with acute or convalescent COVID-19. Sequencing was done on a sample of peripheral blood. V gene TRBV5-4 combines with J gene TRBJ2-1; 10 positions agree with TRBD2. The DNA of the CDR3 is TGTGCCAGCAGCTTGGCCGGGACTAGCGCATCGGCGCAGTTCTTC. Its translation is CASSLAGTSASAQFF.